Listed below are T cell receptor beta chains from one sample, sequenced in a study of follicular helper T cells after annual influenza vaccination. Method: immunoSEQ multiplex PCR; TCRdb's copy keeps in-frame clones and lacks some. This sample yields approximately 10,000 clones, of which roughly 80% are seen a single time; approximately 3.8% belongs to the top ten. The starting material was CXCR5+ CD38- circulating T follicular helper cells from blood, obtained 7 days after influenza vaccination. Every receptor here comes from an adult who received the influenza vaccine. CDR3s leave out the opening cysteine and the closing phenylalanine or tryptophan. Fields, in order: V gene, J gene, CDR3 protein.

V gene: TRBV7-8
J gene: TRBJ2-2
CDR3 protein: ASSLGGAGFGELF

V gene: TRBV30
J gene: TRBJ2-7
CDR3 protein: AWSVGGASYEQY

V gene: TRBV4-3
J gene: TRBJ2-7
CDR3 protein: ASSQSPTSGSHEQY

V gene: TRBV6-6
J gene: TRBJ2-3
CDR3 protein: ASSFSVSTDTQY

V gene: TRBV19
J gene: TRBJ1-5
CDR3 protein: ASSSQIDQPQH

V gene: TRBV19
J gene: TRBJ1-6
CDR3 protein: ASSPAGNSPLH

V gene: TRBV7-9
J gene: TRBJ2-5
CDR3 protein: ASSFSGSQETQY

V gene: TRBV7-3
J gene: TRBJ2-5
CDR3 protein: ASSLKPAGGQETQY

V gene: TRBV18
J gene: TRBJ2-5
CDR3 protein: ASSPTLDRGQETQY

V gene: TRBV10-3
J gene: TRBJ2-2
CDR3 protein: AAQISNTGELF

V gene: TRBV11-2
J gene: TRBJ2-1
CDR3 protein: ASSLDLAGGYNEQF

V gene: TRBV10-2
J gene: TRBJ2-7
CDR3 protein: ASSGANSYEQY

V gene: TRBV11-2
J gene: TRBJ2-5
CDR3 protein: ASSRTGAVQYQETQY

V gene: TRBV28
J gene: TRBJ2-2
CDR3 protein: ASIKQGVGTGELF

V gene: TRBV7-2
J gene: TRBJ1-3
CDR3 protein: ASSRDSRPVSGNTIY

V gene: TRBV6-1
J gene: TRBJ2-5
CDR3 protein: AVQGDRMPQY

V gene: TRBV6-1
J gene: TRBJ2-5
CDR3 protein: ASSARQGAGETQY

V gene: TRBV2
J gene: TRBJ2-3
CDR3 protein: ASRKGVAGGYTDTQY

V gene: TRBV4-1
J gene: TRBJ2-1
CDR3 protein: ASSKGLISYNEQF

V gene: TRBV6-6
J gene: TRBJ1-4
CDR3 protein: ASIRDIQMKKLF

V gene: TRBV11-2
J gene: TRBJ2-6
CDR3 protein: ASSRAGGSGANVLT

V gene: TRBV28
J gene: TRBJ2-1
CDR3 protein: ASSSRSGTRHSYNEQF

V gene: TRBV2
J gene: TRBJ1-2
CDR3 protein: ASSVTGQGVGYT

V gene: TRBV5-5
J gene: TRBJ2-2
CDR3 protein: ASSLQRATGELF

V gene: TRBV5-4
J gene: TRBJ2-1
CDR3 protein: ASSYNPGLDYNEQF

V gene: TRBV11-2
J gene: TRBJ1-4
CDR3 protein: ASSLASGTAGEKLF

V gene: TRBV9
J gene: TRBJ1-4
CDR3 protein: ASSANGQGNEKLF

V gene: TRBV6-5
J gene: TRBJ1-1
CDR3 protein: ASRKDTEAF

V gene: TRBV2
J gene: TRBJ1-1
CDR3 protein: ASSAGQNTEAF

V gene: TRBV18
J gene: TRBJ2-2
CDR3 protein: ASSRWESNTGELF

V gene: TRBV2
J gene: TRBJ2-3
CDR3 protein: ASSGAVEQGTSTDTQY

V gene: TRBV28
J gene: TRBJ2-2
CDR3 protein: ASSSGQGTGELF

V gene: TRBV7-9
J gene: TRBJ1-1
CDR3 protein: ASSLGSGLGNTEAF

V gene: TRBV11-2
J gene: TRBJ2-3
CDR3 protein: ASSLLGWADTQY

V gene: TRBV19
J gene: TRBJ1-2
CDR3 protein: ASSIERGSGYT

V gene: TRBV28
J gene: TRBJ2-7
CDR3 protein: ASSSPGQGSGYEQY

V gene: TRBV10-3
J gene: TRBJ2-2
CDR3 protein: AISGWTGNTGELF

V gene: TRBV4-2
J gene: TRBJ1-3
CDR3 protein: ASSQVPEAGNTIY

V gene: TRBV5-6
J gene: TRBJ2-1
CDR3 protein: ASSLMRSPQGQF

V gene: TRBV5-3
J gene: TRBJ1-6
CDR3 protein: ASSRESGTLH

V gene: TRBV5-1
J gene: TRBJ2-5
CDR3 protein: ASSLGTSSYQETQY

V gene: TRBV9
J gene: TRBJ1-1
CDR3 protein: ASSTGQENTEAF

V gene: TRBV7-2
J gene: TRBJ1-1
CDR3 protein: ASSPPGRSNTEAF

V gene: TRBV18
J gene: TRBJ1-5
CDR3 protein: ASLQDSNQPQH

V gene: TRBV15
J gene: TRBJ2-6
CDR3 protein: ATSRSGQGTGANVLT

V gene: TRBV7-6
J gene: TRBJ2-3
CDR3 protein: ASSFPGTLAGVSDTQY

V gene: TRBV9
J gene: TRBJ1-5
CDR3 protein: ASSPSDSPSNQPQH